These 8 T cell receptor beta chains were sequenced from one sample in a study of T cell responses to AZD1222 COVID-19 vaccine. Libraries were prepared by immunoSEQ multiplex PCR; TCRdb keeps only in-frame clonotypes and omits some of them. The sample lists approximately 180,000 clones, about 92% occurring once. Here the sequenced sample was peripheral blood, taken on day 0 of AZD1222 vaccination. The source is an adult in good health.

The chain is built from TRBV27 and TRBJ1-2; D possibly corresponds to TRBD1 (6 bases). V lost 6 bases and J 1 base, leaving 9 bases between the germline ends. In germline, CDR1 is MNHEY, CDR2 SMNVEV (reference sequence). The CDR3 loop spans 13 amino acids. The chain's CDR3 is CASSRTVNYGYTF. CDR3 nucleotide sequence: TGTGCCAGCAGCCGGACAGTTAACTATGGCTACACCTTC.

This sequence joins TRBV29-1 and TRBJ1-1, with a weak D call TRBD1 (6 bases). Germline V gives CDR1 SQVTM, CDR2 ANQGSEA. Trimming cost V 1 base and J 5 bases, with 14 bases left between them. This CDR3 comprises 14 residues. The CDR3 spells CSVEGLGGRTEAFF. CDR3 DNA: TGCAGCGTTGAAGGGCTCGGGGGCAGAACTGAAGCTTTCTTT.

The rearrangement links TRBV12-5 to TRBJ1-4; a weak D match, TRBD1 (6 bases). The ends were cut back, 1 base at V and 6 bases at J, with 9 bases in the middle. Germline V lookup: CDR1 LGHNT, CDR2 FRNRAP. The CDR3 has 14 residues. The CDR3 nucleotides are TGTGCTAGTGGTTTGGGGACAGCCGATGAAAAACTGTTTTTT. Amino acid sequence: CASGLGTADEKLFF.

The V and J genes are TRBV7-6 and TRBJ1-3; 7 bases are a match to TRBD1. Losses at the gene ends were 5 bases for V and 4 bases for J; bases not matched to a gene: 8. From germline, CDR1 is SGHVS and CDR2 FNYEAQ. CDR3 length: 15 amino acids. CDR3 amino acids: CASSHGQAPGNTIYF. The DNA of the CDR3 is TGTGCCAGCAGCCATGGACAGGCCCCGGGAAACACCATATATTTT.

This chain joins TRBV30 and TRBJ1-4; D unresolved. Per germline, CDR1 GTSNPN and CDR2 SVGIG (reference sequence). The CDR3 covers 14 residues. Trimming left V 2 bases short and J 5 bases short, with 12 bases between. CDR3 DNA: TGTGCCTGGAGTCGGCGTCTAGGGAATGAAAAACTGTTTTTT. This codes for CAWSRRLGNEKLFF.

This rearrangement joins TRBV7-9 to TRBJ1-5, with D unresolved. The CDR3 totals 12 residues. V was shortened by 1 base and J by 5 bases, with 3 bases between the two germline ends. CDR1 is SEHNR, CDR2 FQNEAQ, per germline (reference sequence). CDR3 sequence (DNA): TGTGCCAGCAGCTTAGGGGATCAGCCCCAGCATTTT. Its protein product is CASSLGDQPQHF.

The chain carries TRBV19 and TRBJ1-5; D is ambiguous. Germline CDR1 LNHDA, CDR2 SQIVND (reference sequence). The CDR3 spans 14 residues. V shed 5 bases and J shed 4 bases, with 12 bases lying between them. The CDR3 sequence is CASSPGRLNQPQHF. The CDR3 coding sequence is TGTGCCAGTAGTCCGGGCCGATTAAATCAGCCCCAGCATTTT.

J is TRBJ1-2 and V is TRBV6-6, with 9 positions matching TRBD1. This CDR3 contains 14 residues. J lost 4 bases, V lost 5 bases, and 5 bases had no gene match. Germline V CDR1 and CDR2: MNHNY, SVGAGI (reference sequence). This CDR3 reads CASSKDRGIYGYTF. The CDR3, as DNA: TGTGCCAGCAGTAAGGACAGGGGCATCTATGGCTACACCTTC.